The clone carrying this T cell receptor beta chain is a singleton in its sample. Its matching antigen is unknown. Trimming took 1 base from V and 2 from J, leaving 12 bases between them. Germline CDR1 SGHTA, CDR2 FQGNSA. The CDR3 sequence is 15 residues long. The data were obtained in a study of cytomegalovirus exposure and HLA in healthy donors. Study-level points and caveats: Excluded: some indistinguishable V segments such as TRBV6-2 and TRBV6-3. An assumption of roughly uniform sequencing depth across donors underlay the presence/absence analyses. One cluster of highly shared sequence variants probably arose as a sequencing artifact.

PCR was performed using 60 Vbeta and 13 Jbeta primers. As originally analysed: The authors later counted roughly 87 million unique TCR beta chains, 9 million to 12 million of them shared. Assay used: immunoSEQ multiplex PCR; TCRdb lists only in-frame clones, some missing. The V and J calls and clone size were taken over from that table, and D and trimming were inferred from the DNA. The sample shows about 130,000 clones, around 79% of them seen only once. This TCR derives from a middle-aged woman in good health and CMV-seronegative. V usage is TRBV7-2 and J usage is TRBJ2-7; possible D gene TRBD1, 5 bases. Sequencing was performed on PBMCs. The CDR3 loop is CASSLGYQGAYEQYF. CDR3 in DNA: TGTGCCAGCAGCTTAGGTTATCAGGGCGCCTACGAGCAGTACTTC.